The 7 T cell receptor beta chains listed next were all sequenced from one sample in a study of CD8 T cells in ankylosing spondylitis. Each CDR3 protein is one row after TCRdb ran MiXCR on the 5' RACE reads. The table shows some 340,000 distinct CDR3 sequences, with approximately 14% occurring only once. The material sequenced was blood, either unsorted or a sorted T cell fraction (not recorded which). The receptors come from a male donor with ankylosing spondylitis or in good health (not recorded which).

This clonotype has a handful of counts. This chain uses TRBV5-1 with TRBJ2-2, with unresolved D. V shed 7 bases and J shed 3 bases, with 10 bases lying between them. From germline, CDR1 is SGHRS and CDR2 YFSETQ. The CDR3 runs to 13 residues. This chain's CDR3 is CASFLRDTGELFF. CDR3 bases: TGCGCCAGCTTCCTAAGGGACACCGGGGAGCTGTTTTTT.

The chain couples TRBV29-1 to TRBJ2-3, with 8 bases matching TRBD1. V was pared by 3 bases and J by 1 base, with 3 bases of the junction left unmatched. The CDR3 is made up of 14 amino acids. CDR1 and CDR2 from the germline V gene are SQVTM and ANQGSEA. In DNA, the CDR3 is TGCAGCGTTGACAGGGGGCCGGGCACAGATACGCAGTATTTT. Amino acids: CSVDRGPGTDTQYF.

The rearrangement links TRBV12-3 or TRBV12-4 to TRBJ1-2; D is unclear. The ends were cut back, 1 base at V and 6 bases at J, with 9 bases in the middle. The CDR3 loop spans 13 amino acids. CDR3 DNA: TGTGCCAGCAGTTTAGGCGGCTGGGATGGCTACACCTTC. Amino acid sequence: CASSLGGWDGYTF.

In its sample, this clonotype was seen a few times. The chain combines TRBV20-1 with TRBJ2-1; tentatively, D is TRBD1 or TRBD2 (6 bases each). V shed 6 bases and J shed 6 bases, with 18 bases lying between them. The CDR3 length is 14 residues. Germline CDR1 is DFQATT and CDR2 is SNEGSKA (reference sequence). This CDR3 reads CSAITGTGLNEQFF. In DNA form, the CDR3 reads TGCAGTGCGATAACAGGGACTGGGCTCAATGAGCAGTTCTTC.

The genes are TRBV19 and TRBJ1-1; perhaps TRBD1 as D (5 bases). Trimming shortened V by 5 bases and J by 10 bases, and 14 bases separated the two germline ends. CDR1 and CDR2 (germline): LNHDA, SQIVND (reference sequence). This CDR3 region has 12 residues. CDR3 loop: CASSWDRRAAFF. The CDR3 region has the DNA TGTGCCAGTAGTTGGGACCGCCGAGCAGCTTTCTTT.

This clonotype was detected only a few times. V usage is TRBV5-1 and J usage is TRBJ2-7; the match to TRBD2 covers 12 bases. J was trimmed by 1 base and V by 5 bases; bases with no gene match: 7. Germline CDR1 is SGHRS and CDR2 is YFSETQ. CDR3 length: 16 amino acids. CDR3 residues: CASSSPTSGRSYEQYF. The CDR3 nucleotides read TGCGCCAGCAGTTCACCGACTAGCGGGAGATCCTACGAGCAGTACTTC.

J is TRBJ1-3 and V is TRBV12-3 or TRBV12-4, with no clear D. The CDR3 contains 11 residues. Trimming shortened V by 5 bases and J by 7 bases, and 6 bases separated the two germline ends. The CDR3 is CASSPQNTIYF. In DNA, the CDR3 is TGTGCCAGCAGTCCCCAGAACACCATATATTTT.